Included here is one T cell receptor (beta chain) sequence, with context. Its antigen is currently unknown. The data stem from a study of yellow fever vaccine responses in identical twins. Study-wide findings and caveats: Twins' T cell vaccine responses reportedly looked partly convergent, partly personalized.

CDR1 is SGDLS, CDR2 YYNGEE, per germline. The germline V and J ends were trimmed by 2 bases and 1 base, with 7 bases remaining between them. The CDR3 loop spans 13 amino acids. TCRdb re-derived calls from the RT-PCR reads in MiXCR, one entry per CDR3 protein. The sample gives about 11,000 distinct CDR3 sequences, over 75% of which show up once; less than 8.5% is in the top ten. Sequenced material: T cells from blood (PBMCs), unsorted or a sorted subset (not recorded which), taken before or after yellow fever vaccination (not recorded which). The J gene is TRBJ2-7, the V gene TRBV9; D is possibly TRBD2 (5 bases). The clonotype originates from a young woman who received the yellow fever vaccine. Here the CDR3 DNA reads TGTGCCAGCAGCGTGGGAGATTCCTACGAGCAGTACTTC. Protein: CASSVGDSYEQYF. The full variable domain, rest sourced from reference TRBV9 and TRBJ2-7, is DSGVTQTPKHLITATGQRVTLRCSPRSGDLSVYWYQQSLDQGLQFLIQYYNGEERAKGNILERFSAQQFPDLHSELNLSSLELGDSALYFCASSVGDSYEQYFGPGTRLTVT.